Below are 8 T cell receptor beta chains sequenced from a single sample in a study of regulatory T cells in long-lasting Graves disease. Stated time point: persistent/refractory GD, antithyroid drugs over 5 years with positive TRAb. PBMC-extracted RNA yielded the TCR library. With iRepertoire HTBI primers and Arm-PCR of CDR3 regions, TCR beta libraries were built. TCRdb fed the multiplex PCR reads into MiXCR, producing one record per CDR3 protein. This sample has about 310,000 distinct CDR3 sequences, with around 20% found just once. Sequenced material: peripheral blood mononuclear cells (PBMCs), taken when the disease was refractory, from a patient treated with antithyroid drugs. The receptors come from a female donor with Graves disease.

This clonotype was recorded many times. The V call is TRBV6-2 or TRBV6-3, the J call TRBJ1-6, with D uncertain. The ends were cut back, 11 bases at V and 7 bases at J, with 12 bases in the middle. The CDR3 sequence is 12 residues long. Germline CDR1 reads MNHEY; CDR2 reads SVGEGT. CDR3: CAVKDGNSPLHF. The CDR3 nucleotides are TGTGCCGTGAAGGACGGGAATTCACCCCTCCACTTT.

This clonotype was seen ten or more times. The rearrangement uses TRBV12-3 or TRBV12-4 and TRBJ1-2; the D gene is possibly TRBD1 (5 bases). The CDR3 is made up of 16 amino acids. The germline V and J ends were trimmed by 6 bases and 1 base, with 18 bases remaining between them. This CDR3 reads CASSRGEGNFNYGYTF. CDR3 DNA: TGTGCCAGCAGCCGGGGGGAGGGGAACTTTAACTATGGCTACACCTTC.

This chain uses TRBV7-2 with TRBJ2-5, with TRBD1 matching over 11 bases. The V and J ends lost 8 bases and 4 bases, in that order; junction bases with no gene match: 6. In germline, CDR1 is SGHTA, CDR2 FQGNSA. The CDR3 runs to 14 residues. CDR3 coding DNA: TGTGCCAGCGAGGGGGGGACAGGGGGAGAGACCCAGTACTTC. Its translation: CASEGGTGGETQYF.

This clonotype has only a few counts. V usage is TRBV12-5 and J usage is TRBJ2-7; perhaps D is TRBD1 or TRBD2 (5 bases each). Germline values: CDR1 LGHNT, CDR2 FRNRAP. Trimming stripped 7 bases from V and 7 bases from J, with 17 bases between. This CDR3 has 13 amino acids. The CDR3 region has the DNA TGTGCTAGTGCCATGTCCTTGTGGGGGGAGCAGTACTTC. Translating gives CASAMSLWGEQYF.

The sample holds many counts of this clonotype. The chain is built from TRBV5-1 and TRBJ2-7, with D perhaps matching TRBD1 or TRBD2 (5 bases each). V dropped 5 bases and J dropped 0 bases, with 15 bases sitting between them. This CDR3 region has 15 residues. CDR1 is SGHRS and CDR2 is YFSETQ in the germline V gene. CDR3 sequence: CASRLIWGSSYEQYF. For the CDR3, the DNA is TGCGCCAGCAGGCTCATTTGGGGGTCCTCCTACGAGCAGTACTTC.

This clonotype was seen more than once but under ten times. This chain uses TRBV15 with TRBJ2-7; no reliable D call. The CDR3 runs 13 residues. The germline gives CDR1 LNHNV, CDR2 YYDKDF (reference sequence). V lost 3 bases to trimming and J lost 3 bases, with 9 bases between them. The CDR3 reads CATSSGRIYEQYF. CDR3 in DNA: TGTGCCACCAGCAGCGGCAGGATCTACGAGCAGTACTTC.

This clonotype has at least ten counts. The genes are TRBV28 and TRBJ1-5; possible D gene TRBD1, 5 bases. Germline V CDR1 and CDR2: MDHEN, SYDVKM. V was pared by 4 bases and J by 0 bases, with 10 bases between. CDR3 size: 15 residues. CDR3 loop: CASSSGRGSNQPQHF. CDR3 sequence (DNA): TGTGCCAGCAGTTCAGGGCGGGGTAGCAATCAGCCCCAGCATTTT.

The chain is built from TRBV7-2 and TRBJ1-5; possible D gene TRBD1, 6 bases. With 3 bases removed from V and 4 bases from J, the gap between germline ends came to 13 bases. Germline CDR1 is SGHTA and CDR2 is FQGNSA. The length of the CDR3 is 15 residues. The CDR3 nucleotides are TGTGCCAGCAGCTTTGGATCAGGGGCGAATCAGCCCCAGCATTTT. It specifies CASSFGSGANQPQHF.